This TCR beta chain was obtained from a study of blood T cell repertoires in COVID-19. For the study at large: The study drew acute and convalescent COVID-19 samples from the United States, Italy and Spain. The analysed material was cDNA or gDNA that came from T cells, B-cell-depleted T cells, or PBMCs.

Per the original methods: Amplification of reference gene primers provided the estimated nucleated cell counts. Sequencing used immunoSEQ multiplex PCR; TCRdb keeps in-frame clones, though not all of them. V, J and clone size are taken as reported in that table, and D and trimming were inferred from the DNA itself. The profile shows about 67,000 clones, about 90% of them singletons. The V gene lost 1 base and the J gene lost 1 base, with 8 bases spanning the gap. This CDR3 has 14 amino acids. The germline gives CDR1 MNHEY, CDR2 SVGEGT. This clone was recorded once. The sample taken for sequencing was peripheral blood. The genes are TRBV6-2 or TRBV6-3 and TRBJ2-7; weak D call: TRBD1 (6 bases). This clonotype was obtained from a middle-aged man with active COVID-19. The CDR3 DNA follows: TGTGCCAGCAGTTACTTTGGACAGTCCTACGAGCAGTACTTC. Its protein product is CASSYFGQSYEQYF.